The following is a T cell receptor beta chain sequence with its context. The CDR3 contains 15 residues. Trimming removed 0 bases from V and 3 bases from J; junction bases left unmatched: 3. Germline V lookup: CDR1 LGHNA, CDR2 YNFKEQ. Sequencing was performed with immunoSEQ multiplex PCR; in TCRdb, only in-frame clones are kept and a portion is missing. The profile shows 9,500 to 15,000 clones, 80% of them singletons. The source of the sample is a study of OX40 agonist ivuxolimab in advanced cancers. As for the study in general: The patients received agonistic anti-OX40 (CD134) antibody ivuxolimab. Intravenous ivuxolimab at 0.01 to 10 mg/kg was given to patients every 2 weeks.

This specimen consisted of CD4+ or CD8+ T cells sorted from blood, obtained in a trial of the OX40 agonist ivuxolimab. This receptor was taken from an adult with an advanced solid tumor such as melanoma, head and neck, liver or kidney cancer. This chain connects TRBV4-2 to TRBJ2-7; 9 bases fit TRBD2. The CDR3 protein is CASSQDETSGYEQYF. The CDR3 coding sequence is TGTGCCAGCAGCCAAGATGAGACTAGCGGCTACGAGCAGTACTTC.